This T cell receptor (beta chain) is from a study of blood T cell repertoires in COVID-19. Study context: COVID-19 samples, acute and convalescent, were from the United States, Italy and Spain. The cDNA or gDNA used as material had been derived from T cells, B-cell-depleted T cells, or PBMCs.

In the original analysis: Amplification of reference gene primers provided the estimated nucleated cell counts. The protocol was immunoSEQ multiplex PCR, while the TCRdb copy is restricted to in-frame clones and leaves out a portion. From that table come the V and J calls and clone size; the DNA was used to work out D and trimming. The sample carries 130,000 to 150,000 clones, around 81% recorded once. V was cut by 0 bases and J by 0 bases, with 9 bases left in between. Per the germline V gene, CDR1 is SGHDT and CDR2 is YYEEEE. This CDR3 is 15 amino acids long. Input material: peripheral blood. This TCR was recovered from a human donor with acute or convalescent COVID-19. The donor label of this sample is uncertain. The genes are TRBV5-6 and TRBJ1-2, with a possible D match to TRBD1 (5 bases). This CDR3 reads CASSLEGPPNYGYTF. The CDR3 nucleotides are TGTGCCAGCAGCTTGGAGGGGCCCCCTAACTATGGCTACACCTTC. Supplemented by reference TRBV5-6 and TRBJ1-2, the full variable domain reads DAGVTQSPTHLIKTRGQQVTLRCSPKSGHDTVSWYQQALGQGPQFIFQYYEEEERQRGNFPDRFSGHQFPNYSSELNVNALLLGDSALYLCASSLEGPPNYGYTFGSGTRLTVV.